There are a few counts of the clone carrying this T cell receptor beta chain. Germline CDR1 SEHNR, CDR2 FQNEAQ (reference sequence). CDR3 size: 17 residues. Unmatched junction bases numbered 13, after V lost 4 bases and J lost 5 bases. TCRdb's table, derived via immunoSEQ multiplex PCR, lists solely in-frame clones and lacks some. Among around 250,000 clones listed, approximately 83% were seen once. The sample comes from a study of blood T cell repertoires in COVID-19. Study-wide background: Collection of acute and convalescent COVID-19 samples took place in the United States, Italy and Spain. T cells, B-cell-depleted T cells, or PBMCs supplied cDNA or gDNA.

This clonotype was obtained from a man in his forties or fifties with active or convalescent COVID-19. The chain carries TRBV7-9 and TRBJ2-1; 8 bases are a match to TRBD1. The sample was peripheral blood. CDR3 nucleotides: TGTGCCAGCAGCTCAGGGTTTGGGCAGGGGGCCAACAATGAGCAGTTCTTC. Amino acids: CASSSGFGQGANNEQFF.